The text below deals with one TCR beta chain. No antigen is known for it. The germline CDR1 and CDR2 sequences are SGHTA and FQGNSA. Germline trimming cut 3 bases from V and 7 bases from J; bases unmatched to any gene: 14. The CDR3 totals 17 residues. This entry comes from a study of post-analysis software for immune sequencing data. Looking at the study overall: Disease courses included relapsing-remitting, secondary progressive and progressive-relapsing multiple sclerosis. Study-level findings and limits: When the samples were clustered directly with F measure, those that had been prepared in the same batch showed strong co-clustering. For normalized Chao1 diversity, multiple sclerosis patients scored significantly lower than controls did. Higher frequency in patients than in controls was seen for roughly five TRBV segments, with TRBV5-6, TRBV5-1 and TRBV20-1 among them.

Libraries were made from TCR beta cDNA, and they carried unique molecular identifiers. TCRdb fed the PCR reads into MiXCR, producing one record per CDR3 protein. The data show 650,000 to 850,000 distinct CDR3 sequences, with around 46% seen just once and roughly 4.5% held by the top ten. Sequenced input: blood. The chain is built from TRBV7-2 and TRBJ2-1; 8 bases line up with TRBD2. The TCR comes from a girl aged 5 to 17 with multiple sclerosis. CDR3 residues: CASSFSLAEPPGNEQFF. The CDR3 coding sequence is TGTGCCAGCAGCTTTTCACTAGCGGAGCCCCCTGGAAATGAGCAGTTCTTC.